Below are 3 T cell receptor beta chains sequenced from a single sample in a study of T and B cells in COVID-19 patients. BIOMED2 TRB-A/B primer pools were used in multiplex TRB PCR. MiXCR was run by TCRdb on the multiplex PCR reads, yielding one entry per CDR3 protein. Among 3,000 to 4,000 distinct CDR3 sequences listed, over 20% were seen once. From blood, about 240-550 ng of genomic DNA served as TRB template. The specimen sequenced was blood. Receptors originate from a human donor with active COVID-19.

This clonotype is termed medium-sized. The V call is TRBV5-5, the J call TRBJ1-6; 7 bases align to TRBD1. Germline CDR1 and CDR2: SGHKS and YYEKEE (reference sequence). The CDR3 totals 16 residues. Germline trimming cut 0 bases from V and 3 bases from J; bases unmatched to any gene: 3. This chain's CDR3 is CASSLAGQIYNSPLHF. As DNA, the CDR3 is TGTGCCAGCAGCTTGGCGGGACAGATCTATAATTCACCCCTCCACTTT.

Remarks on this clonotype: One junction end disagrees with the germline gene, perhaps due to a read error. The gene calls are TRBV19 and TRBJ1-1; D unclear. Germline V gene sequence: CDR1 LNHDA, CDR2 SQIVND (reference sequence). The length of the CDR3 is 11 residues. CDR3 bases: TGTGCCAGTTCGGGGAGCACTAAAGCTTTCTTT. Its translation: CASSGSTKAFF.

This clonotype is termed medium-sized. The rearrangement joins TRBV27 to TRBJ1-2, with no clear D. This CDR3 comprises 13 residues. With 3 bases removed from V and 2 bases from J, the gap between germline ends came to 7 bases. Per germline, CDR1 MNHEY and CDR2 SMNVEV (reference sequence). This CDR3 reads CASSFEGNYGYTF. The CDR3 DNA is TGTGCCAGCAGTTTTGAGGGAAACTATGGCTACACCTTC.